These 30 T cell receptor beta chains were all obtained from the same sample, sequenced in a study of neurological immune-mediated disorders. TCRdb reprocessed the 5' RACE reads with MiXCR, giving one entry per CDR3 protein. The repertoire includes about 40,000 distinct CDR3 sequences, 2% to 3% of them detected once, and nearly 2.5% sits in the top ten. Sequencing input: PBMCs. The receptors originated from a man aged 45 to 65 with multiple sclerosis.

This clonotype showed up many times. This chain joins TRBV7-2 and TRBJ2-5; perhaps TRBD2 as D (6 bases). The germline gives CDR1 SGHTA, CDR2 FQGNSA. Deletions cut 5 bases from V and 5 bases from J, with 15 bases between. The CDR3 length is 14 residues. CDR3 sequence (DNA): TGTGCCAGCAGCACCAGACTAGATTCCGAGACCCAGTACTTC. Translated: CASSTRLDSETQYF. Supplemented by reference TRBV7-2 and TRBJ2-5, the full variable domain reads GAGVSQSPSNKVTEKGKDVELRCDPISGHTALYWYRQSLGQGLEFLIYFQGNSAPDKSGLPSDRFSAERTGGSVSTLTIQRTQQEDSAVYLCASSTRLDSETQYFGPGTRLLVL.

This clonotype was found many times. This sequence joins TRBV7-8 and TRBJ2-3; D is possibly TRBD2 (7 bases). V was trimmed by 4 bases and J by 5 bases, leaving 13 bases between them. Germline CDR1 is SGHVS and CDR2 is FQNEAQ. This CDR3 is 14 amino acids long. The CDR3 sequence: CASSSGGAGDTQYF. The CDR3 nucleotides read TGTGCCAGCAGCTCTGGGGGGGCCGGAGATACGCAGTATTTT.

This clonotype was observed many times. The chain uses TRBV29-1 and TRBJ2-3; TRBD1 agrees at 10 bases. Germline-derived CDR1 and CDR2 are SQVTM and ANQGSEA. V trimming: 4 bases; J trimming: 4 bases; junction bases outside the gene matches: 8. This CDR3 has 15 amino acids. The CDR3 loop is CSVARGQGFPDTQYF. DNA for the CDR3: TGCAGCGTTGCTAGGGGACAGGGGTTCCCAGATACGCAGTATTTT.

This clonotype appeared many times. The V and J genes are TRBV19 and TRBJ1-1; 7 nucleotides match TRBD1. The CDR3 runs 15 residues. Germline CDR1 LNHDA, CDR2 SQIVND (reference sequence). The V segment lost 5 bases and the J segment 3 bases; nucleotides outside the gene matches: 9. Written as DNA, the CDR3 is TGTGCCAGTAGTTCACACAGGGGAGTGGACACTGAAGCTTTCTTT. Protein product: CASSSHRGVDTEAFF.

V gene TRBV5-1 combines with J gene TRBJ1-1; D gene unclear. The germline V and J ends were trimmed by 4 bases and 3 bases, with 16 bases remaining between them. The CDR3 loop spans 15 amino acids. The germline V gene has CDR1 SGHRS and CDR2 YFSETQ. CDR3 sequence: CASSAGTLIDTEAFF. CDR3 coding DNA: TGCGCCAGCAGCGCGGGTACCCTAATTGACACTGAAGCTTTCTTT.

The sample holds many counts of this clonotype. The gene calls are TRBV29-1 and TRBJ2-1; maybe TRBD2 (6 bases). Trimming left V 4 bases short and J 0 bases short, with 16 bases between. Germline values: CDR1 SQVTM, CDR2 ANQGSEA. This CDR3 is 16 amino acids long. CDR3 sequence: CSVVLPRGSSYNEQFF. The CDR3 DNA reads TGCAGCGTTGTGCTCCCCCGGGGGAGCTCCTACAATGAGCAGTTCTTC.

This clonotype was detected only a few times. The chain carries TRBV5-6 and TRBJ2-2; 7 bases are shared with TRBD1. Germline V CDR1 and CDR2: SGHDT, YYEEEE. This CDR3 spans 14 amino acids. Trimming took 4 bases from V and 6 from J; bases not matched to a gene: 6. The CDR3 loop is CASSKGQPPGELFF. CDR3 in DNA: TGTGCCAGCAGCAAGGGACAGCCCCCCGGGGAGCTGTTTTTT.

This clonotype was counted many times. One end of the junction varies from germline; a read error may be responsible. This chain uses TRBV7-2 with TRBJ2-1; 10 bases map to TRBD1. CDR3 length equals 15 residues. Germline V gene data show CDR1 as SGHTA and CDR2 as FQGNSA. The CDR3 DNA reads as TGTGCCAGCAGCATAGCAGGGACAGGGGTCAATGAGCAGTTCTTC. This encodes CASSIAGTGVNEQFF. Filled out from reference TRBV7-2 and TRBJ2-1, the complete variable domain reads GAGVSQSPSNKVTEKGKDVELRCDPISGHTALYWYRQSLGQGLEFLIYFQGNSAPDKSGLPSDRFSAERTGGSVSTLTIQRTQQEDSAVYLCASSIAGTGVNEQFFGPGTRLTVL.

Many counts were recorded for this clonotype. The V gene is TRBV11-2, the J gene TRBJ2-1, with 9 bases aligning to TRBD2. The CDR3 length is 18 residues. Trimming cost V 4 bases and J 7 bases; bases outside gene matches: 17. Germline CDR1 and CDR2: SGHAT and FQNNGV. CDR3 in DNA: TGTGCCAGCAGCTCGTTACAACGTAGCGGGGGACGGAGGAATGAGCAGTTCTTC. Translation: CASSSLQRSGGRRNEQFF.

This clonotype has at least ten counts. V usage is TRBV20-1 and J usage is TRBJ2-3; weak D call: TRBD1 (5 bases). The CDR3 consists of 15 residues. V lost 0 bases and J lost 2, with 12 bases in between. Per the germline V gene, CDR1 is DFQATT and CDR2 is SNEGSKA (reference sequence). The DNA of the CDR3 is TGCAGTGCTAGAGATTTAGGGGCCTTCACAGATACGCAGTATTTT. Protein product: CSARDLGAFTDTQYF.

This clonotype was picked up many times. This rearrangement joins TRBV29-1 to TRBJ2-7; possible D gene TRBD2, 6 bases. CDR1 SQVTM and CDR2 ANQGSEA come from the germline V gene. The CDR3 contains 13 residues. Trimming took 4 bases from V and 4 from J, leaving 14 bases between them. Here the CDR3 reads CSVGGGEGYEQYF. The CDR3 DNA reads TGCAGCGTTGGAGGCGGGGAAGGGTACGAGCAGTACTTC.

This clonotype was seen ten or more times. This chain uses TRBV7-3 with TRBJ2-5; D possibly matches TRBD1 or TRBD2 (5 bases each). The CDR3 has 14 residues. V was pared by 2 bases and J by 4 bases, with 11 bases between. The germline V gene encodes CDR1 SGHTA and CDR2 FQGTGA. The CDR3 protein is CASSLGSGRETQYF. The CDR3 coding sequence is TGTGCCAGCAGCTTAGGCTCAGGGAGAGAGACCCAGTACTTC.

This clonotype is classed as medium-sized (0.01 to 0.1%). V and J are TRBV11-2 and TRBJ2-7, with 9 positions matching TRBD1. The germline CDR1 and CDR2 sequences are SGHAT and FQNNGV. The CDR3 is 15 amino acids. The V and J ends lost 5 bases and 4 bases, in that order; junction bases with no gene match: 9. The CDR3 spells CASSDRDRVVYEQYF. The CDR3 coding sequence is TGTGCCAGCAGCGACCGGGACAGGGTGGTTTACGAGCAGTACTTC.

This clonotype was recorded many times. The V call is TRBV7-9, the J call TRBJ2-1, with 9 nucleotides matching TRBD2. With V trimmed by 4 bases and J by 3 bases, 16 bases remained unmatched. CDR1 and CDR2 (germline): SEHNR, FQNEAQ (reference sequence). This CDR3 is 19 amino acids long. The CDR3 sequence: CASSSPKLASGTDYNEQFF. The CDR3 coding sequence is TGTGCCAGCAGCTCACCCAAATTAGCTAGCGGGACCGACTACAATGAGCAGTTCTTC. Full variable domain (missing parts from reference TRBV7-9 and TRBJ2-1): DTGVSQNPRHKITKRGQNVTFRCDPISEHNRLYWYRQTLGQGPEFLTYFQNEAQLEKSRLLSDRFSAERPKGSFSTLEIQRTEQGDSAMYLCASSSPKLASGTDYNEQFFGPGTRLTVL.

This clonotype was detected ten times or more. The chain carries TRBV4-2 and TRBJ2-3; D is ambiguous. Germline assignment: CDR1 LGHNA and CDR2 YNFKEQ. The CDR3 is 15 amino acids. The germline V and J ends were trimmed by 0 bases and 1 base, with 8 bases remaining between them. The CDR3 sequence: CASSQESWGTDTQYF. As DNA, the CDR3 is TGTGCCAGCAGCCAAGAGAGTTGGGGCACAGATACGCAGTATTTT.

This clonotype was detected ten times or more. The chain recombines TRBV10-2 with TRBJ2-1, with 7 bases fitting TRBD2. Germline CDR1 reads WSHSY; CDR2 reads SAAADI. The V segment lost 6 bases and the J segment 10 bases; nucleotides outside the gene matches: 12. This CDR3 comprises 14 residues. The chain's CDR3 is CASRPGLVSGEQFF. In DNA, the CDR3 is TGCGCCAGCAGACCCGGACTAGTCAGTGGCGAGCAGTTCTTC.

This clonotype appeared many times. This chain joins TRBV7-2 and TRBJ1-2; TRBD1 is a possible D gene (6 bases). CDR3 length equals 12 residues. Trimming cost V 6 bases and J 6 bases, with 11 bases left between them. CDR1 is SGHTA and CDR2 is FQGNSA in the germline V gene. In DNA form, the CDR3 reads TGTGCCAGCAGGATACAGGGAGATGGCTACACCTTC. Protein sequence: CASRIQGDGYTF.

This clonotype was seen ten or more times. The gene calls are TRBV29-1 and TRBJ2-3, with D uncertain. The CDR3 sequence is 13 residues long. Between the trimmed V and J ends, which lost 1 base and 0 bases, there was a span of 5 bases. Germline CDR1 SQVTM, CDR2 ANQGSEA. The CDR3 bases are TGCAGCGTTGAAGGTGGTAGCACAGATACGCAGTATTTT. Translation: CSVEGGSTDTQYF.

This clonotype was seen many times. The chain joins TRBV20-1 to TRBJ1-2, with 10 nucleotides matching TRBD1. V shed 6 bases, J shed 7 bases, and the junction held 17 bases outside the gene matches. The CDR3 runs to 16 residues. CDR1 and CDR2 from the germline V gene are DFQATT and SNEGSKA (reference sequence). In DNA form, the CDR3 reads TGCAGTGCCTATACCATACGGGACAGGGGAGTGGGTGGCTACACCTTC. Protein: CSAYTIRDRGVGGYTF.

This clonotype was recorded once. Since a much larger clone is just one base distant, this may be a read error. The V call is TRBV9, the J call TRBJ2-1; TRBD2 agrees at 13 bases. The CDR3 has 14 residues. The germline gives CDR1 SGDLS, CDR2 YYNGEE. V lost 4 bases to trimming and J lost 9 bases; unmatched junction nucleotides: 4. CDR3 nucleotide sequence: TGTGCCAGCAGCTTGGGACTAGCGGGGATTGAGCAGTTCTTC. Amino acids: CASSLGLAGIEQFF.

This clonotype occurred many times. The chain carries TRBV12-3 or TRBV12-4 and TRBJ2-3, with TRBD1 matching 9 bases. J was trimmed by 4 bases and V by 7 bases; bases with no gene match: 6. The CDR3 sequence is 14 residues long. The CDR3 loop is CASKMGQGADTQYF. CDR3 bases: TGTGCCAGCAAAATGGGACAGGGAGCAGATACGCAGTATTTT.

This clonotype was picked up many times. The V call is TRBV5-1, the J call TRBJ1-4; D is unclear. Germline loops: CDR1 SGHRS, CDR2 YFSETQ. The CDR3 spans 13 residues. Trimming shortened V by 0 bases and J by 7 bases, and 7 bases separated the two germline ends. The CDR3 DNA sequence: TGCGCCAGCAGCTTGGGAGGCGGTGAAAAACTGTTTTTT. Its translation is CASSLGGGEKLFF.

This clonotype was seen ten or more times. In DNA form, the CDR3 reads TGTGCCAGCAGTTACTCGATACAGGGGGCCGGGGAGCTGTTTTTT. Encoded protein: CASSYSIQGAGELFF. The chain carries TRBV6-6 and TRBJ2-2; 8 nucleotides align to TRBD1. The germline CDR1 and CDR2 sequences are MNHNY and SVGAGI (reference sequence). CDR3 length: 15 amino acids. The J segment lost 6 bases and the V segment lost 0 bases, leaving 3 bases of the junction unmatched.

At least ten counts were recorded for this clonotype. This chain uses TRBV20-1 with TRBJ2-1; D is undetermined. The CDR3 totals 15 residues. V was shortened by 1 base and J by 0 bases, with 10 bases between the two germline ends. CDR1 and CDR2 from the germline V gene are DFQATT and SNEGSKA (reference sequence). Written as DNA, the CDR3 is TGCAGTGCTAGAGCGGTAGCCGTCTCCTACAATGAGCAGTTCTTC. As protein: CSARAVAVSYNEQFF.

This clonotype was seen repeatedly, ten times or more. The gene calls are TRBV4-1 and TRBJ1-5; no reliable D call. This CDR3 spans 16 amino acids. With 0 bases removed from V and 2 bases from J, the gap between germline ends came to 11 bases. The germline gives CDR1 MGHRA, CDR2 YSYEKL. The DNA for the CDR3 is TGCGCCAGCAGCCAAGAGAGCCTTTTGGGCAATCAGCCCCAGCATTTT. Translation: CASSQESLLGNQPQHF.

This clonotype has at least ten counts. The rearrangement links TRBV18 to TRBJ1-1; D unclear. This CDR3 spans 15 amino acids. Trimming removed 6 bases from V and 1 base from J, with 15 bases in between. Germline values: CDR1 KGHSH, CDR2 LQKENI. The CDR3 DNA sequence: TGTGCCAGCTCCTCATCTCCTATCAGGAACACTGAAGCTTTCTTT. Encoded protein: CASSSSPIRNTEAFF.

The table lists this clonotype with many counts. The chain is built from TRBV20-1 and TRBJ1-2; TRBD1 matches 8 bases. The CDR3 is made up of 12 amino acids. With 5 bases clipped from V and 8 bases from J, the junction kept 7 bases outside the gene matches. The V gene's germline CDR1 is DFQATT and CDR2 SNEGSKA (reference sequence). This CDR3 reads CSARPDRGGYTF. In nucleotides, the CDR3 is TGCAGTGCTCGCCCCGACAGGGGAGGCTACACCTTC.

This clonotype was counted many times. This chain joins TRBV6-5 and TRBJ1-5; D is unclear. V was cut by 5 bases and J by 5 bases, with 13 bases left in between. Germline CDR1 reads MNHEY; CDR2 reads SVGAGI. This CDR3 is built from 14 residues. The CDR3 here is CASSNHSPDQPQHF. The CDR3 DNA reads as TGTGCCAGCAGTAACCACAGTCCCGATCAGCCCCAGCATTTT.

This clonotype was seen ten or more times. V gene TRBV11-2 combines with J gene TRBJ1-5, with 8 bases that match TRBD1. The length of the CDR3 is 16 residues. With 3 bases clipped from V and 3 bases from J, the junction kept 7 bases outside the gene matches. From germline, CDR1 is SGHAT and CDR2 FQNNGV. The CDR3 DNA reads as TGTGCCAGCAGCTTCGGCGACAGGGGACTCAATCAGCCCCAGCATTTT. This gives the protein CASSFGDRGLNQPQHF.

This clonotype was seen a few times. This chain links TRBV5-6 with TRBJ2-7; 9 nucleotides line up with TRBD1. Germline CDR1 is SGHDT and CDR2 is YYEEEE. Unmatched junction bases numbered 8, after V lost 4 bases and J lost 0 bases. This CDR3 has 16 residues. The CDR3 DNA is TGTGCCAGCAGCCAAACGGGACAGGGTGCCTCCTACGAGCAGTACTTC. Translated, it gives CASSQTGQGASYEQYF.